Listed here are 4 T cell receptor beta chains from one sample, sequenced in a study of blood T cells in healthy people across ages. A second PCR, run for about 6 to 11 cycles, used a sample-barcoded 5' primer plus a J-beta primer mix. TCRdb re-called the 5' RACE reads with MiXCR, one entry per CDR3 protein. The data show hundreds of thousands of distinct CDR3 sequences, over 45% seen once. Sequencing was performed on blood. The receptor set was obtained from a woman aged 55-70 years in good health.

V usage is TRBV7-2 and J usage is TRBJ2-1; tentatively, D is TRBD2 (7 bases). In germline, CDR1 is SGHTA, CDR2 FQGNSA. The ends were cut back, 3 bases at V and 3 bases at J, with 15 bases in the middle. This CDR3 spans 16 amino acids. This chain's CDR3 is CASSLGGASNYNEQFF. For the CDR3, the DNA is TGTGCCAGCAGCTTGGGGGGGGCCTCTAACTACAATGAGCAGTTCTTC.

This clonotype was seen only a few times. The chain has TRBV6-2 or TRBV6-3 and TRBJ2-7; perhaps TRBD2 as D (6 bases). Germline loops: CDR1 MNHEY, CDR2 SVGEGT. V was shortened by 2 bases and J by 3 bases, with 14 bases between the two germline ends. The CDR3 sequence is 15 residues long. CDR3 loop: CASSYGGISFYEQYF. The DNA for the CDR3 is TGTGCCAGCAGTTACGGGGGGATCTCCTTCTACGAGCAGTACTTC.

This clonotype was found a few times. The rearrangement joins TRBV5-1 to TRBJ2-4, with D maybe TRBD1 (5 bases). The last part of the DNA fits TRBJ2-7 better; the J call may be wrong. Germline V gene data show CDR1 as SGHRS and CDR2 as YFSETQ. This CDR3 is built from 14 residues. The CDR3 bases are TGCGCCAGCAGCTTGATTTCAGACAGCACCGAGCAGTACTTC. Its protein is CASSLISDSTEQYF.

This clonotype turned up a few times. A much bigger clone sits one base away, suggesting this may be a read error. The rearrangement joins TRBV29-1 to TRBJ2-1, with 9 bases fitting TRBD1. Germline V gene data show CDR1 as SQVTM and CDR2 as ANQGSEA. Trimming cost V 7 bases and J 2 bases; bases outside gene matches: 6. The CDR3 has 14 residues. In DNA form, the CDR3 reads TGCAGCGCCGGACAGGGGAGCCCCTACAATGAGCAGTTCTTC. Translating it yields CSAGQGSPYNEQFF.